This TCR beta chain was found in a study of technical replicates of blood from four donors. Assay used: immunoSEQ multiplex PCR; TCRdb lists only in-frame clones, some missing. Of around 98,000 clones in the sample, under 97% were seen once. The CDR3 is 13 residues long. Between the trimmed V and J ends, which lost 4 bases and 8 bases, there was a span of 13 bases. Per the germline V gene, CDR1 is SGHRS and CDR2 is YFSETQ. The TCR sequence derives from a human donor in good health. The J gene is TRBJ2-1, the V gene TRBV5-1; perhaps TRBD2 as D (7 bases). The specimen sequenced was T cells isolated from PBMCs. The CDR3 protein is CASSPGGGDEQFF. The CDR3 DNA sequence: TGCGCCAGCAGCCCCGGAGGGGGGGATGAGCAGTTCTTC.